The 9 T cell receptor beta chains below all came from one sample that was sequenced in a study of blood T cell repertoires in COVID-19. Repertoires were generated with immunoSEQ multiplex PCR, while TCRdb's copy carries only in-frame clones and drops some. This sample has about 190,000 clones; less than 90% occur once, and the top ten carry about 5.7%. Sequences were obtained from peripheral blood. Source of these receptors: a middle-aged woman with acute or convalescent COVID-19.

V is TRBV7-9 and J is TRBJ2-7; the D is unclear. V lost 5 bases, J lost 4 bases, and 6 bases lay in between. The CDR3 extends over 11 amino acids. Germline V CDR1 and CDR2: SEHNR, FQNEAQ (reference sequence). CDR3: CASSELYEQYF. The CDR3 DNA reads TGTGCCAGCAGCGAGTTGTACGAGCAGTACTTC.

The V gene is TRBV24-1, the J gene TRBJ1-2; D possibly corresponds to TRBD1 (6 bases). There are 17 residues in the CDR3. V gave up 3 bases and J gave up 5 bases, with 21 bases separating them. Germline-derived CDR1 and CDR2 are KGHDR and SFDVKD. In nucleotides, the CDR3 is TGTGCCACCAGTGATGGGGGGGCCAGCCCGCAGTCATATGGCTACACCTTC. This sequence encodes CATSDGGASPQSYGYTF.

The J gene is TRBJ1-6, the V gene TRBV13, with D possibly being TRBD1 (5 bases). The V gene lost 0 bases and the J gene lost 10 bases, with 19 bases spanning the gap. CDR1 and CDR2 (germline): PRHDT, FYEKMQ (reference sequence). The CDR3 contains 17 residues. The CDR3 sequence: CASSLGGLVQGRSPLHF. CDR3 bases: TGTGCCAGCAGCTTAGGAGGTTTAGTGCAGGGAAGATCACCCCTCCACTTT.

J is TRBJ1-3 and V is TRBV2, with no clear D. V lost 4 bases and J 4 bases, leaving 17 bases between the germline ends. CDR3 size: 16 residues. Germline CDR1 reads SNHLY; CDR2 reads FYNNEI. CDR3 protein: CASSVTPSGPGNTIYF. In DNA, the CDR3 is TGTGCCAGCAGTGTTACCCCTTCAGGCCCCGGAAACACCATATATTTT.

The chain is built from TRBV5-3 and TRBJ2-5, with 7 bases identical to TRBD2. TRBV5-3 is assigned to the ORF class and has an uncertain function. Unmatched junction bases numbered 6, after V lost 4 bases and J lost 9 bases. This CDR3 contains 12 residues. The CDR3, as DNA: TGTGCCAGAAGCCCCCGTCGGGGGGCCCAGTACTTC. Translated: CARSPRRGAQYF.

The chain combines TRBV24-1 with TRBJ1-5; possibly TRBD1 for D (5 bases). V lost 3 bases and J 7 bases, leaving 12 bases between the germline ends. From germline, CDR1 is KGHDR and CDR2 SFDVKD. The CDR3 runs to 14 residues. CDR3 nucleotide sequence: TGTGCCACCAGTGATCGGGGGATGAGGCAGCCCCAGCATTTT. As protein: CATSDRGMRQPQHF.

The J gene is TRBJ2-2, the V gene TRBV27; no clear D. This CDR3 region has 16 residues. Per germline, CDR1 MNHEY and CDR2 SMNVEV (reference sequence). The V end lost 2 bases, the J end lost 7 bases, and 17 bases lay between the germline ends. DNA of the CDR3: TGTGCCAGCAGTTTAAGAGTCTCAAGATTTCTCGGGGAGCTGTTTTTT. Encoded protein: CASSLRVSRFLGELFF.

The CDR3 spells CASSLDLDRGLAFF. Written as DNA, the CDR3 is TGTGCCAGCAGCTTAGATCTCGACAGGGGGCTGGCTTTCTTT. V gene TRBV11-2 combines with J gene TRBJ1-1; TRBD1 matches at 10 bases. The junction had 6 bases not matched to a gene; V was cut back by 0 bases and J by 11 bases. The germline CDR1 and CDR2 sequences are SGHAT and FQNNGV. The CDR3 has 14 residues.

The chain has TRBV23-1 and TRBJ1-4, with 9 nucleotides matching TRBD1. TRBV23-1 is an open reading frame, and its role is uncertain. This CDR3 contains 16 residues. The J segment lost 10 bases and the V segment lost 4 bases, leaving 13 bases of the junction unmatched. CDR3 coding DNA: TGCGCCAGCAGTCCGCACAGGGGGCGCTTTTCGGGAAAACTGTTTTTT. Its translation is CASSPHRGRFSGKLFF.